This T cell receptor beta chain was found in a study of blood T cells in healthy people across ages. Study results and caveats: The study found more naive CD4+ cells and higher diversity in long-lived than aged donors.

Comment on this clonotype: The antigen is unknown.

Per the germline V gene, CDR1 is MNHEY and CDR2 is SVGAGI. Trimming stripped 4 bases from V and 1 base from J, with 10 bases between. The CDR3 has 14 amino acids. A second PCR, run for about 7 to 11 cycles, used a sample-barcoded 5' primer plus a J-beta primer mix. Through a template-switch adaptor with 12 random nucleotides, each cDNA molecule received a tag. CDR3-containing paired-end reads numbered at least 2.5 million in each sample. In TCRdb, the 5' RACE reads were re-called with MiXCR into one record per CDR3 protein. The sample yields a few hundred thousand distinct CDR3 sequences, 25% to 30% seen once.

Material for sequencing was blood. The receptor was derived from a woman between 65 and 79 years old in good health. The chain is built from TRBV6-5 and TRBJ1-1, with no clear D. This CDR3 is CASSSFRQNTEAFF. The CDR3 nucleotides are TGTGCCAGCAGTTCCTTTAGACAGAACACTGAAGCTTTCTTT.